The source of this T cell receptor (beta chain) is a study of shared clonotypes between healthy human individuals. The assay was immunoSEQ multiplex PCR, and TCRdb's table has in-frame clones only and misses some. This table has around 2.3 million clones, about 94% appearing once. The CDR3 is 19 amino acids. The V end was cut by 2 bases, the J end by 0 bases, with 17 bases between. Germline V gene lookup returns CDR1 MNHNS and CDR2 SASEGT. The clonotype originates from a young man in good health. Sequenced material: naive CD4+ T cells sorted from blood. Subset specified: CD45RA+ positively selected. The chain is built from TRBV6-1 and TRBJ1-6; D uncertain. In DNA, the CDR3 is TGTGCCAGCAGTGAACGGTTTCCCGGCGGAAGCTCCTATAATTCACCCCTCCACTTT. It yields the protein CASSERFPGGSSYNSPLHF.